This T cell receptor (beta chain) was sequenced for a study of cytomegalovirus exposure and HLA in healthy donors. Findings of the study overall: In a later analysis, DRB1 alleles had the most associated TCRs; HLA-C alleles the fewest. Later analysis demonstrated an association between a missense DCLRE1C variant and TCR beta V- and J-gene trimming.

With regard to this clone: The antigen is unknown.

PCR amplification relied on 60 Vbeta primers (plus 13 Jbeta primers). The data were produced by immunoSEQ multiplex PCR, yet TCRdb's version contains in-frame clones alone and is incomplete. The profile shows some 150,000 clones, over 65% of them singletons. The receptor's source is a woman aged 40 to 50 in good health and CMV-seronegative. The sequenced sample consisted of PBMCs.

The CDR3 nucleotides are TGTGCCAGCCGGGTTACCTATGGCTACACCTTC. Its protein is CASRVTYGYTF. This rearrangement joins TRBV6-1 to TRBJ1-2; D unresolved. Trimming stripped 8 bases from V and 4 bases from J, with 8 bases between. The V gene's germline CDR1 is MNHNS and CDR2 SASEGT. The CDR3 extends over 11 amino acids.